Below, 12 T cell receptor beta chains from the same sample are listed, as sequenced in a study of blood T cell repertoires in COVID-19. Sequenced by immunoSEQ multiplex PCR; TCRdb stores in-frame clones only, minus some. The data contain 250,000 to 400,000 clones, around 88% of them singletons. Specimen: peripheral blood. These receptors were obtained from a woman aged 25 to 39 with COVID-19, enrolled during active disease.

The sample holds a few counts of this clone. V gene TRBV19 combines with J gene TRBJ2-5; 7 bases line up with TRBD1. CDR1 and CDR2 from the germline V gene are LNHDA and SQIVND (reference sequence). V shed 4 bases and J 2 bases; nucleotides not matched to a gene: 7. This CDR3 comprises 15 residues. The CDR3 loop reads CASSTERQGQETQYF. CDR3 DNA sequence: TGTGCCAGTAGTACCGAGAGACAGGGTCAAGAGACCCAGTACTTC.

The V call is TRBV5-5, the J call TRBJ1-1, with TRBD1 matching 7 bases. Per germline, CDR1 SGHKS and CDR2 YYEKEE (reference sequence). After removal of 5 bases from V and 0 bases from J, the junction contained 4 bases not matched to a gene. This CDR3 comprises 14 residues. The chain's CDR3 is CASSPGQMNTEAFF. Written as DNA, the CDR3 is TGTGCCAGCAGTCCGGGACAGATGAACACTGAAGCTTTCTTT.

On this clone itself: At one end, the junction sequence differs from germline, possibly due to a read error. The V and J genes are TRBV7-9 and TRBJ2-7, with D possibly matching TRBD1 (6 bases). This CDR3 spans 16 amino acids. Germline V gene data show CDR1 as SEHNR and CDR2 as FQNEAQ (reference sequence). The CDR3 loop reads CASSLAGDIGSYEQYF. In nucleotides, the CDR3 is TGTGCCAGCAGCCTAGCCGGGGACATCGGCTCCTACGAGCAGTACTTC. Using reference TRBV7-9 and TRBJ2-7 for the parts outside the CDR3, the full variable domain is DTGVSQNPRHKITKRGQNVTFRCDPISEHNRLYWYRQTLGQGPEFLTYFQNEAQLEKSRLLSDRFSAERPKGSFSTLEIQRTEQGDSAMYLCASSLAGDIGSYEQYFGPGTRLTVT.

The rearrangement links TRBV28 to TRBJ1-4; TRBD1 matches 9 bases. The V segment lost 6 bases and the J segment 4 bases; nucleotides outside the gene matches: 3. The CDR3 is 14 amino acids. Germline lookup yields CDR1 MDHEN and CDR2 SYDVKM. This CDR3 reads CASSQTGGNEKLFF. For the CDR3, the DNA is TGTGCCAGCAGCCAGACAGGGGGTAATGAAAAACTGTTTTTT.

The V call is TRBV6-5, the J call TRBJ1-1; 7 nucleotides match TRBD1. Unmatched junction bases numbered 6, after V lost 2 bases and J lost 6 bases. The CDR3 covers 14 residues. Germline loops: CDR1 MNHEY, CDR2 SVGAGI. CDR3 bases: TGTGCCAGCAGTTACGTAGGGGGCCCCTCTGAAGCTTTCTTT. This translates into CASSYVGGPSEAFF.

The chain uses TRBV5-5 and TRBJ2-7; possible D gene TRBD1, 6 bases. V gave up 6 bases and J gave up 4 bases, with 14 bases separating them. Germline CDR1 and CDR2: SGHKS and YYEKEE (reference sequence). The CDR3 runs to 13 residues. The CDR3 region has the DNA TGTGCCAGCACCAAGGAGGACAGTTACGAGCAGTACTTC. Its protein product is CASTKEDSYEQYF.

The rearrangement links TRBV6-1 to TRBJ2-3; 12 positions match TRBD2. V was pared by 4 bases and J by 4 bases, with 6 bases of the junction left unmatched. The CDR3 spans 16 residues. The germline V gene has CDR1 MNHNS and CDR2 SASEGT. The CDR3 region has the DNA TGTGCCAGCAGTGGACCTAGCGGGGGGGCCTCAGATACGCAGTATTTT. Amino acid sequence: CASSGPSGGASDTQYF.

The chain carries TRBV9 and TRBJ1-5, with 9 bases lining up with TRBD1. Trimming at V came to 3 bases and at J to 4 bases, leaving 2 bases not matched to a gene. Germline CDR1 is SGDLS and CDR2 is YYNGEE. The CDR3 runs 14 residues. Here the CDR3 reads CASSADRGNQPQHF. The CDR3 bases are TGTGCCAGCAGCGCGGACAGGGGTAATCAGCCCCAGCATTTT.

The rearrangement links TRBV7-2 to TRBJ1-2; 8 nucleotides agree with TRBD1. The V gene's germline CDR1 is SGHTA and CDR2 FQGNSA. The CDR3 has 13 amino acids. V was clipped by 0 bases and J by 11 bases; unmatched bases: 5. DNA for the CDR3: TGTGCCAGCAGCTTAGCTCCAGGGGGCGTATACACCTTC. Its protein is CASSLAPGGVYTF.

This clone was recorded only once. The rearrangement uses TRBV2 and TRBJ2-3; 8 bases are shared with TRBD1. The CDR3 contains 16 residues. With 7 bases clipped from V and 4 bases from J, the junction kept 13 bases outside the gene matches. Germline V lookup: CDR1 SNHLY, CDR2 FYNNEI. The CDR3 coding sequence is TGTGCCAGCAAGGGGAGGCCAGGGGGCTTCTCAGATACGCAGTATTTT. It translates to CASKGRPGGFSDTQYF.

The V gene is TRBV6-5, the J gene TRBJ1-2; perhaps TRBD1 as D (5 bases). V lost 0 bases to trimming and J lost 2 bases, with 10 bases between them. The CDR3 has 15 residues. The germline V gene has CDR1 MNHEY and CDR2 SVGAGI. The CDR3 sequence is CASSYSDSSNYGYTF. CDR3 nucleotides: TGTGCCAGCAGTTACTCCGACAGCTCCAACTATGGCTACACCTTC.

V gene TRBV19 combines with J gene TRBJ2-2; TRBD1 agrees at 8 bases. The germline CDR1 and CDR2 sequences are LNHDA and SQIVND (reference sequence). The CDR3 extends over 16 amino acids. J gave up 1 base and V 4 bases, and 5 bases lay outside the gene matches. The CDR3 spells CASSTTGAMNTGELFF. In DNA, the CDR3 is TGTGCCAGTAGTACGACAGGGGCAATGAACACCGGGGAGCTGTTTTTT.